The present T cell receptor beta chain was sequenced within a study of vaccination effects on CD4 cells after COVID-19. The table came from immunoSEQ multiplex PCR; TCRdb's copy has only in-frame clones and leaves some out. The sample holds 50,000 or so clones, over 80% seen once. This clone was found a few times. Its matching antigen is unknown. The CDR3 runs 13 residues. Germline V gene lookup returns CDR1 SGHRS and CDR2 YFSETQ. The germline V and J ends were trimmed by 4 bases and 5 bases, with 10 bases remaining between them. Within the ViraFEST assay, antigen-specific CD4+ T cells underwent expansion with viral peptide pools prior to sequencing. CD4+ T cells were isolated after about eleven days of culture.

The sequences come from CD4+ T cells from PBMCs cultured with HCoV-229E spike peptides, collected before COVID-19 vaccination. This chain connects TRBV5-1 to TRBJ2-1, with D maybe TRBD1 (6 bases). This receptor was identified in a human donor who received a COVID-19 vaccine. CDR3 residues: CASSRDNNNEQFF. As DNA, the CDR3 is TGCGCCAGCAGCAGGGACAACAACAATGAGCAGTTCTTC.